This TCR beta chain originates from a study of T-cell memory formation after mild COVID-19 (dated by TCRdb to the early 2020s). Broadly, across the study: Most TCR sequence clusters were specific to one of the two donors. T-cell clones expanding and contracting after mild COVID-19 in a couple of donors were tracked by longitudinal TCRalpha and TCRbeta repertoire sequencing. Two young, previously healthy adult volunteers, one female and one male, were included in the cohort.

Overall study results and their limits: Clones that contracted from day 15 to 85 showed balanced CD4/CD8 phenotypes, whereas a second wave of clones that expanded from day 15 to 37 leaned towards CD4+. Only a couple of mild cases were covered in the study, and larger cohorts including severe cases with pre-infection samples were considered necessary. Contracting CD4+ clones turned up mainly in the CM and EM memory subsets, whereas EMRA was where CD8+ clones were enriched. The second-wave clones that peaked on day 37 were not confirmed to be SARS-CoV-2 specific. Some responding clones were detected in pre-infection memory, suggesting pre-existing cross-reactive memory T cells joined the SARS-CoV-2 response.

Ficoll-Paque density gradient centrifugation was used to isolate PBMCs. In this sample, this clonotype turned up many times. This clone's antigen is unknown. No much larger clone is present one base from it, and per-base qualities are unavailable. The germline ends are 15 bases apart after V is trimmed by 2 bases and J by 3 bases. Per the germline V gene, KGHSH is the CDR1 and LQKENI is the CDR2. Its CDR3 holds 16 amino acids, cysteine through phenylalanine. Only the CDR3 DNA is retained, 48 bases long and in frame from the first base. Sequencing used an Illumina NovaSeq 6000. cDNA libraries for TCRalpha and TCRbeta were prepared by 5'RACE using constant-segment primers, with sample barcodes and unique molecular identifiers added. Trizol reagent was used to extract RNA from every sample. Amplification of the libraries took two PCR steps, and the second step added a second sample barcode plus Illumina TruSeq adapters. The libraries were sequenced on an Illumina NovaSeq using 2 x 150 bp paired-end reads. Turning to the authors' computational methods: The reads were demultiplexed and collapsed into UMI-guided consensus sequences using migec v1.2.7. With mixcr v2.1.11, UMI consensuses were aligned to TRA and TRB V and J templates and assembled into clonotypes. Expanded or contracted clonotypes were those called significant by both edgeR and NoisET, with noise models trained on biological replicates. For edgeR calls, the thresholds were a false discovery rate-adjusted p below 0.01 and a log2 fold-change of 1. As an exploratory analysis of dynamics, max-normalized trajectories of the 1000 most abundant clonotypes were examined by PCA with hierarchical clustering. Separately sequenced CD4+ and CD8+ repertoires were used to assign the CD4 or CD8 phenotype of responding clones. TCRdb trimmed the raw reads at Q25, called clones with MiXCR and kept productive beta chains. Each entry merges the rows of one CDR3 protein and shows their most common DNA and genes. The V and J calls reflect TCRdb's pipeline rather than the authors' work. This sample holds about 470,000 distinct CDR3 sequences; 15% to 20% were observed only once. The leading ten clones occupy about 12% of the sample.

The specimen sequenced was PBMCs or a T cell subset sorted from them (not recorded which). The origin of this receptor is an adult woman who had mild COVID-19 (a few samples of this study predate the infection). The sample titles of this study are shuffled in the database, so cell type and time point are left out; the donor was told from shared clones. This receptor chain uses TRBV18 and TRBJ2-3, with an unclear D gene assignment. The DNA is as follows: TGTGCCAGCTCACCAGTAACTCCCAGAACTACAGATACGCAGTATTTT. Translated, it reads CASSPVTPRTTDTQYF. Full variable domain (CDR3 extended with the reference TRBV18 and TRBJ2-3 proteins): NAGVMQNPRHLVRRRGQEARLRCSPMKGHSHVYWYRQLPEEGLKFMVYLQKENIIDESGMPKERFSAEFPKEGPSILRIQQVVRGDSAAYFCASSPVTPRTTDTQYFGPGTRLTVL.